A single sample gave rise to the 32 T cell receptor beta chains below, sequenced in a study of cytomegalovirus exposure and HLA in healthy donors. The study ran its PCR with 60 Vbeta and 13 Jbeta primers. The table came from immunoSEQ multiplex PCR; TCRdb's copy has only in-frame clones and leaves some out. The sample table sets out 150,000 to 200,000 clones. Sample: PBMCs. These TCRs come from a man under 40 in good health and CMV-seronegative.

This chain joins TRBV18 and TRBJ1-2; 7 bases align to TRBD1. Germline V CDR1 and CDR2: KGHSH, LQKENI. The junction had 6 bases not matched to a gene; V was cut back by 6 bases and J by 2 bases. CDR3 length: 14 amino acids. CDR3 bases: TGTGCCAGCTCTCCCGGAGGGGGCAACTATGGCTACACCTTC. Residues: CASSPGGGNYGYTF.

As DNA, the CDR3 is TGTGCCATCAGCGGACTAGCGGGAGTAACCTACGAGCAGTACTTC. Protein product: CAISGLAGVTYEQYF. V gene TRBV10-3 combines with J gene TRBJ2-7, with 13 bases fitting TRBD2. The trim removed 6 bases at V and 2 bases at J, leaving 4 bases unmatched. Germline V gives CDR1 ENHRY, CDR2 SYGVKD. The CDR3 is 15 amino acids.

V is TRBV5-1 and J is TRBJ2-2; maybe TRBD1 (5 bases). Germline V lookup: CDR1 SGHRS, CDR2 YFSETQ. Between the trimmed V and J ends, which lost 0 bases and 2 bases, there was a span of 8 bases. This CDR3 contains 15 residues. The CDR3 sequence: CASSLGGINTGELFF. The CDR3 DNA is TGCGCCAGCAGCTTGGGGGGCATTAACACCGGGGAGCTGTTTTTT.

V and J are TRBV11-2 and TRBJ2-5, with 7 bases matching TRBD2. Trimming at V came to 2 bases and at J to 4 bases, leaving 4 bases not matched to a gene. The length of the CDR3 is 14 residues. Germline values: CDR1 SGHAT, CDR2 FQNNGV. The CDR3 here is CASSLRDYGETQYF. Written as DNA, the CDR3 is TGTGCCAGCAGCTTAAGGGACTATGGAGAGACCCAGTACTTC.

The genes are TRBV19 and TRBJ2-2; TRBD2 matches at 7 bases. Germline loops: CDR1 LNHDA, CDR2 SQIVND (reference sequence). The V segment lost 7 bases and the J segment 3 bases; nucleotides outside the gene matches: 5. The CDR3 has 14 residues. The CDR3 protein is CASTIAGYTGELFF. The CDR3 region has the DNA TGTGCCAGTACAATAGCGGGCTACACCGGGGAGCTGTTTTTT.

J is TRBJ1-1 and V is TRBV7-2; 7 bases are shared with TRBD1. The V gene end was trimmed by 1 base and the J gene end by 7 bases; junction bases not matched to a gene: 6. CDR3 length equals 14 residues. Germline loops: CDR1 SGHTA, CDR2 FQGNSA. CDR3 protein: CASSLVGGGNEAFF. In DNA, the CDR3 is TGTGCCAGCAGCTTAGTTGGAGGGGGCAATGAAGCTTTCTTT.

The CDR3 is CASSLEGQGNQPQHF. DNA of the CDR3: TGCGCCAGCAGCTTGGAGGGACAGGGCAATCAGCCCCAGCATTTT. The rearrangement uses TRBV5-1 and TRBJ1-5, with TRBD1 matching 8 bases. The junction had 1 base not matched to a gene; V was cut back by 0 bases and J by 2 bases. The CDR3 loop spans 15 amino acids. Germline CDR1 and CDR2: SGHRS and YFSETQ. The entire variable domain, with the rest obtained from reference TRBV5-1 and TRBJ1-5, is as follows: KAGVTQTPRYLIKTRGQQVTLSCSPISGHRSVSWYQQTPGQGLQFLFEYFSETQRNKGNFPGRFSGRQFSNSRSEMNVSTLELGDSALYLCASSLEGQGNQPQHFGDGTRLSIL.

This chain joins TRBV18 and TRBJ1-2, with 11 bases that match TRBD1. The CDR3 extends over 16 amino acids. Germline V gives CDR1 KGHSH, CDR2 LQKENI. V shed 4 bases and J 7 bases; nucleotides not matched to a gene: 11. CDR3 DNA: TGTGCCAGCTCACTGGACAGGGGGCCATATCGGAGTGGCTACACCTTC. Translating it yields CASSLDRGPYRSGYTF.

The CDR3, as DNA: TGTGCTAGTGGACGGACTAGCGGTCACAATGAGCAGTTCTTC. It yields the protein CASGRTSGHNEQFF. The chain recombines TRBV12-5 with TRBJ2-1; 10 bases agree with TRBD2. The V gene's germline CDR1 is LGHNT and CDR2 FRNRAP. With V trimmed by 6 bases and J by 5 bases, 4 bases remained unmatched. The CDR3 loop spans 14 amino acids.

CDR3 DNA sequence: TGCGCCAGCAGCTCCTACAGGGGGCCCGGCACCGGGGAGCTGTTTTTT. It specifies CASSSYRGPGTGELFF. V and J are TRBV5-1 and TRBJ2-2; TRBD1 agrees at 9 bases. This CDR3 has 16 residues. V lost 3 bases and J lost 4; bases outside the gene matches: 7. Looked up from germline, CDR1 is SGHRS and CDR2 is YFSETQ.

The rearrangement links TRBV14 to TRBJ1-4, with D hard to call. The CDR3 is 14 amino acids. The germline V gene has CDR1 SGHDN and CDR2 FVKESK. The V end was cut by 3 bases, the J end by 8 bases, with 13 bases between. DNA of the CDR3: TGTGCCAGCAGCCATATAACGACATACGAAAAACTGTTTTTT. This gives the protein CASSHITTYEKLFF.

The CDR3 here is CASSPAGRRSGNTIYF. CDR3 nucleotides: TGTGCCAGTAGTCCCGCAGGGAGGAGATCTGGAAACACCATATATTTT. The chain has TRBV19 and TRBJ1-3; D might be TRBD1 (5 bases). V lost 5 bases to trimming and J lost 1 base, with 15 bases between them. The CDR3 spans 16 residues. Germline CDR1 reads LNHDA; CDR2 reads SQIVND (reference sequence).

The genes are TRBV2 and TRBJ2-1; TRBD1 matches 9 bases. Germline CDR1 is SNHLY and CDR2 is FYNNEI. With 9 bases clipped from V and 5 bases from J, the junction kept 8 bases outside the gene matches. This CDR3 is 14 amino acids long. The CDR3 DNA sequence: TGTGCCAGTTCTGGTGGGACAGGGCACAATGAGCAGTTCTTC. This encodes CASSGGTGHNEQFF.

V is TRBV18 and J is TRBJ1-1; 7 bases map to TRBD1. The CDR3 has 17 residues. The V gene's germline CDR1 is KGHSH and CDR2 LQKENI. J lost 0 bases, V lost 4 bases, and 11 bases had no gene match. The CDR3 loop is CASSRNRDSHMNTEAFF. CDR3 nucleotide sequence: TGTGCCAGCTCACGGAACCGGGACAGCCATATGAACACTGAAGCTTTCTTT.

The rearrangement links TRBV6-1 to TRBJ1-2; TRBD1 matches 7 bases. V was pared by 5 bases and J by 7 bases, with 7 bases of the junction left unmatched. CDR1 is MNHNS, CDR2 SASEGT, per germline. This CDR3 comprises 13 residues. CDR3 nucleotide sequence: TGTGCCAGCAGTCTGACAGGGTTTATTGGCTACACCTTC. Encoded protein: CASSLTGFIGYTF.

The chain's CDR3 is CASSPVGQGLGGYTF. The CDR3 DNA sequence: TGTGCCAGCTCACCAGTAGGACAGGGATTAGGTGGCTACACCTTC. The chain has TRBV18 and TRBJ1-2, with 8 bases matching TRBD1. The junction had 9 bases not matched to a gene; V was cut back by 2 bases and J by 7 bases. The CDR3 loop spans 15 amino acids. Germline V gene sequence: CDR1 KGHSH, CDR2 LQKENI.

The CDR3 spells CASSESRGGEPYEQYF. The CDR3 coding sequence is TGCGCCAGCAGTGAGTCGAGGGGGGGAGAACCCTACGAGCAGTACTTC. The chain couples TRBV10-1 to TRBJ2-7; tentatively, D is TRBD2 (7 bases). The CDR3 is 16 residues long. CDR1 and CDR2 (germline): WNHNN, SYGVQD (reference sequence). V was trimmed by 0 bases and J by 2 bases, leaving 14 bases between them.

The chain recombines TRBV6-1 with TRBJ2-2; 7 bases align to TRBD1. The V and J ends lost 5 bases and 3 bases, in that order; junction bases with no gene match: 6. The CDR3 runs 15 residues. Germline loops: CDR1 MNHNS, CDR2 SASEGT. The CDR3 coding sequence is TGTGCCAGCAGTATACGGACAGGCGACACCGGGGAGCTGTTTTTT. This gives the protein CASSIRTGDTGELFF.

V usage is TRBV11-3 and J usage is TRBJ2-1; TRBD2 agrees at 11 bases. V shed 1 base, J shed 6 bases, and the junction held 5 bases outside the gene matches. CDR1 and CDR2 from the germline V gene are SGHNT and YENEEA. This CDR3 contains 16 residues. The CDR3, as DNA: TGTGCCAGCAGCTTAGGTGGTAGCGGGAGGGCCAATGAGCAGTTCTTC. Encoded protein: CASSLGGSGRANEQFF.

On this clone: The junction shows a germline mismatch at one end, possibly a read error. In DNA form, the CDR3 reads TGTGCCTGCAGTTACACAGAACAGGGGGCAGGCTATGGCTACACCTTC. Translating it yields CACSYTEQGAGYGYTF. The chain combines TRBV6-6 with TRBJ1-2, with TRBD1 matching over 9 bases. The CDR3 contains 16 residues. CDR1 MNHNY and CDR2 SVGAGI come from the germline V gene (reference sequence).

On this clone: Relative to the germline gene, one junction end is altered; a read error may explain this. The rearrangement uses TRBV11-3 and TRBJ2-1; 8 bases agree with TRBD2. Germline CDR1 SGHNT, CDR2 YENEEA. CDR3 length: 16 residues. The CDR3 DNA reads TGTGCCAGCAGTTTAGGTGGAGCGGGAGTTTCAAATGAGCAGTTCTTC. Its translation is CASSLGGAGVSNEQFF. Complete variable domain (other parts from reference TRBV11-3 and TRBJ2-1): EAGVVQSPRYKIIEKKQPVAFWCNPISGHNTLYWYLQNLGQGPELLIRYENEEAVDDSQLPKDRFSAERLKGVDSTLKIQPAELGDSAVYLCASSLGGAGVSNEQFFGPGTRLTVL.

The rearrangement links TRBV15 to TRBJ1-2; D not resolved. V lost 1 base and J lost 6, with 18 bases in between. Germline values: CDR1 LNHNV, CDR2 YYDKDF (reference sequence). The CDR3 is 16 amino acids. CDR3 in amino acids: CATSRVQIGGADGYTF. CDR3 sequence (DNA): TGTGCCACCAGCAGAGTTCAGATTGGCGGCGCCGATGGCTACACCTTC. The full variable domain, with the rest looked up from reference TRBV15 and TRBJ1-2, is DAMVIQNPRYQVTQFGKPVTLSCSQTLNHNVMYWYQQKSSQAPKLLFHYYDKDFNNEADTPDNFQSRRPNTSFCFLDIRSPGLGDTAMYLCATSRVQIGGADGYTFGSGTRLTVV.

The CDR3 is CASSLRTSGIPGYEQYF. The DNA for the CDR3 is TGTGCCAGCAGTTTAAGGACTAGCGGAATACCCGGGTACGAGCAGTACTTC. This sequence joins TRBV27 and TRBJ2-5, with 10 positions matching TRBD2. The DNA end is more similar to TRBJ2-7, so the J call may be wrong. Germline lookup yields CDR1 MNHEY and CDR2 SMNVEV (reference sequence). The CDR3 covers 17 residues.

About this clone itself: Other DNA sequences in this sample translate to the same CDR3. This sequence joins TRBV5-4 and TRBJ1-5; the D is unclear. This CDR3 is 12 amino acids long. V was shortened by 0 bases and J by 6 bases, with 4 bases between the two germline ends. Germline V gene data show CDR1 as SGHNT and CDR2 as YYREEE (reference sequence). The CDR3 DNA reads TGTGCCAGCAGCTTGGATAGTCAGCCCCAGCATTTT. Translating gives CASSLDSQPQHF.

J is TRBJ1-2 and V is TRBV28; D gene unclear. The CDR3 sequence is 12 residues long. Trimming took off 6 bases at V and 3 bases at J, with 8 bases between the two ends. CDR1 MDHEN and CDR2 SYDVKM come from the germline V gene. The CDR3 DNA reads TGTGCCAGCAGGCCACAAGACTATGGCTACACCTTC. It yields the protein CASRPQDYGYTF.

The rearrangement uses TRBV5-1 and TRBJ2-1, with TRBD1 matching over 8 bases. CDR1 is SGHRS, CDR2 YFSETQ, per germline. This CDR3 is 15 amino acids long. Trimming at V came to 10 bases and at J to 1 base, leaving 10 bases not matched to a gene. This chain's CDR3 is CASSGQGASYNEQFF. The CDR3 bases are TGCGCCTCCAGCGGGCAGGGGGCGTCCTACAATGAGCAGTTCTTC. The whole variable domain, filled in from reference TRBV5-1 and TRBJ2-1, reads KAGVTQTPRYLIKTRGQQVTLSCSPISGHRSVSWYQQTPGQGLQFLFEYFSETQRNKGNFPGRFSGRQFSNSRSEMNVSTLELGDSALYLCASSGQGASYNEQFFGPGTRLTVL.

CDR3 loop: CSVLGTVPNYEQYF. The CDR3, as DNA: TGCAGCGTTCTGGGGACAGTCCCCAATTACGAGCAGTACTTC. This chain connects TRBV29-1 to TRBJ2-7; 7 bases align to TRBD1. Germline trimming cut 5 bases from V and 4 bases from J; bases unmatched to any gene: 11. Germline V CDR1 and CDR2: SQVTM, ANQGSEA. The length of the CDR3 is 14 residues.

The chain couples TRBV10-1 to TRBJ2-7; D gene unclear. Trimming removed 4 bases at V and 7 bases at J, with 14 bases between. The CDR3 is made up of 13 amino acids. Per the germline V gene, CDR1 is WNHNN and CDR2 is SYGVQD (reference sequence). CDR3 DNA: TGCGCCAGCAGTGGTTACGGAGTGAGGGAGCAGTACTTC. The encoded protein is CASSGYGVREQYF.

This chain joins TRBV29-1 and TRBJ1-2; D not certain. Germline V gene data show CDR1 as SQVTM and CDR2 as ANQGSEA. Trimming cost V 8 bases and J 8 bases, with 18 bases left between them. The length of the CDR3 is 12 residues. CDR3 in DNA: TGCAGCTTTCGAGCCGGGGTCGGGGGCTACACCTTC. Translated: CSFRAGVGGYTF.

This sequence joins TRBV6-4 and TRBJ2-1, with TRBD2 matching 7 bases. Germline CDR1 MRHNA, CDR2 SNTAGT. V lost 8 bases and J lost 9; bases outside the gene matches: 10. This CDR3 is built from 13 residues. CDR3 sequence reads: CASSVVGEGEQFF. In DNA, the CDR3 is TGTGCCAGCTCAGTAGTCGGGGAGGGTGAGCAGTTCTTC.

This chain connects TRBV5-1 to TRBJ1-1; D possibly corresponds to TRBD1 (6 bases). V was shortened by 2 bases and J by 6 bases, with 17 bases between the two germline ends. The length of the CDR3 is 15 residues. CDR1 SGHRS and CDR2 YFSETQ come from the germline V gene. The CDR3: CASSFLGALESEAFF. In nucleotides, the CDR3 is TGCGCCAGCAGCTTCTTGGGGGCACTCGAGTCTGAAGCTTTCTTT. Full variable domain (missing parts from reference TRBV5-1 and TRBJ1-1): KAGVTQTPRYLIKTRGQQVTLSCSPISGHRSVSWYQQTPGQGLQFLFEYFSETQRNKGNFPGRFSGRQFSNSRSEMNVSTLELGDSALYLCASSFLGALESEAFFGQGTRLTVV.

The chain carries TRBV7-9 and TRBJ2-3, with 7 bases matching TRBD2. The trim removed 1 base at V and 5 bases at J, leaving 3 bases unmatched. The CDR3 contains 14 residues. Germline V lookup: CDR1 SEHNR, CDR2 FQNEAQ (reference sequence). CDR3 bases: TGTGCCAGCAGCTTAGTAAGGGAGGGAGATACGCAGTATTTT. Protein: CASSLVREGDTQYF. The full variable domain, completed using reference TRBV7-9 and TRBJ2-3, is DTGVSQNPRHKITKRGQNVTFRCDPISEHNRLYWYRQTLGQGPEFLTYFQNEAQLEKSRLLSDRFSAERPKGSFSTLEIQRTEQGDSAMYLCASSLVREGDTQYFGPGTRLTVL.